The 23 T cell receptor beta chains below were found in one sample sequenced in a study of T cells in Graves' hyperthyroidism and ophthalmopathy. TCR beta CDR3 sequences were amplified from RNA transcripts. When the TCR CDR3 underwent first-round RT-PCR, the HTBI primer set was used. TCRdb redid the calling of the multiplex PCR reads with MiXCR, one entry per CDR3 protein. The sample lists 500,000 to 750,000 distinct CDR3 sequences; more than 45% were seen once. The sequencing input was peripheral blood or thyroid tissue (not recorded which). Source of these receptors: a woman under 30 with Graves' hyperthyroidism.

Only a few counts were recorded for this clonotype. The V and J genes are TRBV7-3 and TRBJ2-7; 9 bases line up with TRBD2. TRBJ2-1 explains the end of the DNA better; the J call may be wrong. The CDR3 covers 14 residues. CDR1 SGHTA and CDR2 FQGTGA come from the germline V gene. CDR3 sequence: CASSLGGRVYEQFF. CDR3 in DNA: TGTGCCAGCAGCTTAGGCGGGAGGGTGTATGAGCAGTTCTTC.

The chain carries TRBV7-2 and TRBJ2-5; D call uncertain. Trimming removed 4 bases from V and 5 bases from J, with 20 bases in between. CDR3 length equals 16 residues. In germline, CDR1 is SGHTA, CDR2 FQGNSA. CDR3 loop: CASSSPQTTGGETQYF. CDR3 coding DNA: TGTGCCAGCAGCTCACCCCAAACGACGGGTGGGGAGACCCAGTACTTC.

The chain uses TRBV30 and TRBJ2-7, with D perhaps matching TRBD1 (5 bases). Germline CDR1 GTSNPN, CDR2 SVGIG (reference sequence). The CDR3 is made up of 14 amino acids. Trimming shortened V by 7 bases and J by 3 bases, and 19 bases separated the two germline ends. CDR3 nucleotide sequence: TGTGCCTACAACCAGGGCGCCATGAACTACGAGCAGTACTTC. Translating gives CAYNQGAMNYEQYF.

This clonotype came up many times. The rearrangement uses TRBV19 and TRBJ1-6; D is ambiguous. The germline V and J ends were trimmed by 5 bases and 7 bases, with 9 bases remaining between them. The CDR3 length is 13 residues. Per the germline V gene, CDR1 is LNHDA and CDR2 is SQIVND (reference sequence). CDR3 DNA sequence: TGTGCCAGTAGTGGGAGTGTGAATTCACCCCTCCACTTT. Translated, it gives CASSGSVNSPLHF.

Here the CDR3 reads CASSPDRAGANVLTF. The CDR3 DNA follows: TGTGCCAGCAGTCCGGACAGGGCTGGGGCCAACGTCCTGACTTTC. The rearrangement uses TRBV12-3 or TRBV12-4 and TRBJ2-6; 8 positions match TRBD1. The CDR3 length is 15 residues. J was trimmed by 2 bases and V by 5 bases; bases with no gene match: 2.

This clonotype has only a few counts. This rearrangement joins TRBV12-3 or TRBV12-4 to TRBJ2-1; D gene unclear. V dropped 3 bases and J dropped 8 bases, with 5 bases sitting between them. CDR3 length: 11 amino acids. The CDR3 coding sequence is TGTGCCAGCAGTTTTTCCGATGAGCAGTTCTTC. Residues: CASSFSDEQFF.

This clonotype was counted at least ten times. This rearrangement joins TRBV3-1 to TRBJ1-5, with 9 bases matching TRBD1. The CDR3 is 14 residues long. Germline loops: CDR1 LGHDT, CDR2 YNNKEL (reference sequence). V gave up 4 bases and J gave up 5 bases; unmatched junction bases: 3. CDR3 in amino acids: CASSRTGAHQPQHF. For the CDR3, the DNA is TGTGCCAGCAGCCGGACAGGGGCTCATCAGCCCCAGCATTTT.

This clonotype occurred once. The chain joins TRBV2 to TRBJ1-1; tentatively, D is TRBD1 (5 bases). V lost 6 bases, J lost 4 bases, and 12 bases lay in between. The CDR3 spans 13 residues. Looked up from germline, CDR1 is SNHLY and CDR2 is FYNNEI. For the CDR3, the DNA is TGTGCCAGCAGGCCAGGGCCAAGCACTGAAGCTTTCTTT. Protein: CASRPGPSTEAFF.

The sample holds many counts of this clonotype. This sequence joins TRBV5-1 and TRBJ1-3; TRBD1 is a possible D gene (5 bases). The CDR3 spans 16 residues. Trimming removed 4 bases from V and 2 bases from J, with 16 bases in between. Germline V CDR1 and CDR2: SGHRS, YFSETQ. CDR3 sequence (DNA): TGCGCCAGCAGCCTCTCCGACAGTCAGACTGGAAACACCATATATTTT. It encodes CASSLSDSQTGNTIYF.

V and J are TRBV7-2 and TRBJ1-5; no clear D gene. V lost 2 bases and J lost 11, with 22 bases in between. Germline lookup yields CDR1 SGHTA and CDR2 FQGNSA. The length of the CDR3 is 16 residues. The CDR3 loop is CASSLFGQMGQETQHF. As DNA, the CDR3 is TGTGCCAGCAGCTTATTTGGGCAGATGGGCCAAGAGACCCAGCATTTT.

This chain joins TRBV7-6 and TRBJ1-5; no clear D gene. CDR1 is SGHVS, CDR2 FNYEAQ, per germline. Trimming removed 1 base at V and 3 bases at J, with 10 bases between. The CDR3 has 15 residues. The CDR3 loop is CASSLGWENNQPQHF. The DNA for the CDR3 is TGTGCCAGCAGCTTAGGCTGGGAGAACAATCAGCCCCAGCATTTT.

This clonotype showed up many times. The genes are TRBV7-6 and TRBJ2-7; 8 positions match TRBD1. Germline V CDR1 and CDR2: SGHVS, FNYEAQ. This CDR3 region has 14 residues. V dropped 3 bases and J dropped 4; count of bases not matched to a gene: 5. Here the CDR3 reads CASSLETGEYEQYF. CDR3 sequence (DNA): TGTGCCAGCAGCTTGGAGACAGGGGAATACGAGCAGTACTTC.

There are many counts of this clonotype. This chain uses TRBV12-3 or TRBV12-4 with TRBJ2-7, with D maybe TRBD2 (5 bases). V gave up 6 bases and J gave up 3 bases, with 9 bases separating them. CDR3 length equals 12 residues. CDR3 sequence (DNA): TGTGCCAGCAGGCTAGCCCTCTACGAGCAGTACTTC. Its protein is CASRLALYEQYF.

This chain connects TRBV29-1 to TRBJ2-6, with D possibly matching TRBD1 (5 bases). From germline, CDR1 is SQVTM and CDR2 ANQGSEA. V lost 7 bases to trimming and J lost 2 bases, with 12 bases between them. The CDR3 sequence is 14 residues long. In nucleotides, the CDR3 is TGCAGCGCTTATGACAGACCTGGGGCCAACGTCCTGACTTTC. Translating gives CSAYDRPGANVLTF.

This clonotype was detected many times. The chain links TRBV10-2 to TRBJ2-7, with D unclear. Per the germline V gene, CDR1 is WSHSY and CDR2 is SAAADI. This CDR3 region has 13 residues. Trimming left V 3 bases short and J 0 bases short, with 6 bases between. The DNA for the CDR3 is TGCGCCAGCAGTGAAGAGGTCTCCTACGAGCAGTACTTC. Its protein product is CASSEEVSYEQYF.

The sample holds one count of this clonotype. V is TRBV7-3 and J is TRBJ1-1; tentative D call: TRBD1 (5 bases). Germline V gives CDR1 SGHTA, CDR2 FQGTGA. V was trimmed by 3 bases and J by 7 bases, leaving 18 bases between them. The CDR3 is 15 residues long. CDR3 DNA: TGTGCCAGCAGCTTGGGGACTAGCGGGAAAGATGAAGCTTTCTTT. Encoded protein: CASSLGTSGKDEAFF.

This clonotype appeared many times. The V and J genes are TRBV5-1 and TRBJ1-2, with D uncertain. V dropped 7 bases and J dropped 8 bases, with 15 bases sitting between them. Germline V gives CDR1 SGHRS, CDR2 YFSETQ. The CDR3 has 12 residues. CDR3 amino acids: CASSKTGRGYTF. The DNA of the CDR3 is TGCGCCAGCTCCAAAACGGGTCGGGGCTACACCTTC.

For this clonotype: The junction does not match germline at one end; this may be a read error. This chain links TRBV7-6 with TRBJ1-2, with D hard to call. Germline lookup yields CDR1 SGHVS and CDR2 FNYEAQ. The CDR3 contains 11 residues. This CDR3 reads CASKGSLGSSF. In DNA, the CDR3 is TGTGCCAGCAAGGGCTCGTTGGGATCCAGCTTC.

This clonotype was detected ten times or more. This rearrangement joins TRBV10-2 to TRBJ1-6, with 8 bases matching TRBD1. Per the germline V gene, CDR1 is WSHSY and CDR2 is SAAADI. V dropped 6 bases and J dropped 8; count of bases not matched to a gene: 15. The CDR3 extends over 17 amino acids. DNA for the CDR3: TGCGCCAGCAGCAACTACAGGGGGGGTATTGGGGATTCACCCCTCCACTTT. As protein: CASSNYRGGIGDSPLHF.

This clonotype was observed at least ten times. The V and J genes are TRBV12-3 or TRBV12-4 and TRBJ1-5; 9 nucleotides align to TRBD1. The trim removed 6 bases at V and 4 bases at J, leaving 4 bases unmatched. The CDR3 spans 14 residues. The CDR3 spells CASSSGTGNQPQHF. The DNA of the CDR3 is TGTGCCAGCAGCAGCGGGACAGGGAATCAGCCCCAGCATTTT.

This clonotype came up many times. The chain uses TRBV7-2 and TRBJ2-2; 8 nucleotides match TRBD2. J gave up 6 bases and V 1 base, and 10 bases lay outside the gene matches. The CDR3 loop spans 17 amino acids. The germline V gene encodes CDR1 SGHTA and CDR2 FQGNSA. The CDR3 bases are TGTGCCAGCAGCTTAGAGTTTTGGGCGGGAGGCGCCGGGGAGCTGTTTTTT. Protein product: CASSLEFWAGGAGELFF. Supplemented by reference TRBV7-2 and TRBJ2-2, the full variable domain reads GAGVSQSPSNKVTEKGKDVELRCDPISGHTALYWYRQSLGQGLEFLIYFQGNSAPDKSGLPSDRFSAERTGGSVSTLTIQRTQQEDSAVYLCASSLEFWAGGAGELFFGEGSRLTVL.

CDR3 sequence reads: CAWGHNTEAFF. DNA of the CDR3: TGTGCCTGGGGACATAACACTGAAGCTTTCTTT. V gene TRBV30 combines with J gene TRBJ1-1, with D possibly TRBD1 on 5 matching bases. Germline V gene sequence: CDR1 GTSNPN, CDR2 SVGIG (reference sequence). This CDR3 contains 11 residues. Trimming took off 5 bases at V and 2 bases at J, with 6 bases between the two ends.

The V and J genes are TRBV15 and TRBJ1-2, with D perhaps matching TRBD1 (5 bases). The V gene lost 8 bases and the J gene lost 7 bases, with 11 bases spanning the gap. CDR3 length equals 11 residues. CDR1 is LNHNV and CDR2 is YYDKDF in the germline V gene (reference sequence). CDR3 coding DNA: TGTGCCACCGCTGTAGGGGCTGGCTACACCTTC. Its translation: CATAVGAGYTF.